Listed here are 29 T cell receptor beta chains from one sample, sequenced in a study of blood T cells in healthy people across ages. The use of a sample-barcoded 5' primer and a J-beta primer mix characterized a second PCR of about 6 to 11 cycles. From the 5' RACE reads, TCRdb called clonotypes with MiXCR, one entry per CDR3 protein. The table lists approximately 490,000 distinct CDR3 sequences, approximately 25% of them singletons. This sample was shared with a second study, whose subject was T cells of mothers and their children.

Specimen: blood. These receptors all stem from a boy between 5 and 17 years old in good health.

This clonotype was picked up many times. This CDR3 reads CASGLAPDSETQYF. The CDR3 DNA is TGTGCTAGTGGTTTGGCCCCGGACAGTGAGACCCAGTACTTC. The chain joins TRBV12-5 to TRBJ2-5; D may be TRBD1 (6 bases). CDR1 LGHNT and CDR2 FRNRAP come from the germline V gene. V gave up 1 base and J gave up 5 bases, with 11 bases separating them. The CDR3 length is 14 residues.

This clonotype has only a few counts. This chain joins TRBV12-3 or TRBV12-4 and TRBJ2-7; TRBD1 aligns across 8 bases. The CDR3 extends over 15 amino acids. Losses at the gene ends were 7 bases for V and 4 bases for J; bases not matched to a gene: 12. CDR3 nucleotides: TGTGCCAGCACCTCAGGGGGCTCCCGTTTTTACGAGCAGTACTTC. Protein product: CASTSGGSRFYEQYF.

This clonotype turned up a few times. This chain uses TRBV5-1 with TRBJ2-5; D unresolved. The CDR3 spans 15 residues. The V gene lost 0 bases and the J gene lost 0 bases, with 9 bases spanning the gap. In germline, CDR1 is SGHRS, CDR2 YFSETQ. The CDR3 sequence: CASSLETSYQETQYF. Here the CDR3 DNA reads TGCGCCAGCAGCTTGGAGACGTCGTACCAAGAGACCCAGTACTTC. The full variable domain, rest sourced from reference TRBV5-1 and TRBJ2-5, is KAGVTQTPRYLIKTRGQQVTLSCSPISGHRSVSWYQQTPGQGLQFLFEYFSETQRNKGNFPGRFSGRQFSNSRSEMNVSTLELGDSALYLCASSLETSYQETQYFGPGTRLLVL.

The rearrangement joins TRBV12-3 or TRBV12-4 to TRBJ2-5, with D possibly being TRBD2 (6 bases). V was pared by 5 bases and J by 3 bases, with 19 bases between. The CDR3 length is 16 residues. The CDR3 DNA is TGTGCCAGCAGTCCGGCTGGGGGGACGTATAAAGAGACCCAGTACTTC. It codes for CASSPAGGTYKETQYF.

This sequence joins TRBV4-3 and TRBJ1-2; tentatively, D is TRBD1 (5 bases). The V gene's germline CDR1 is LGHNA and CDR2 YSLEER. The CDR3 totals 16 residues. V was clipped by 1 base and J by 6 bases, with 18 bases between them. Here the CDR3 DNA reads TGCGCCAGCAGCCAAGGGGTTCCGCTCGGCAGGGATGGCTACACCTTC. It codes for CASSQGVPLGRDGYTF.

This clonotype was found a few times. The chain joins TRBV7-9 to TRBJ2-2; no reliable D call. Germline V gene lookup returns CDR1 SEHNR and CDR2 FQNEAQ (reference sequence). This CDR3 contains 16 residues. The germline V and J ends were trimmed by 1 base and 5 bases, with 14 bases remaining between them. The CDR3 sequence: CASSLGALKGTGELFF. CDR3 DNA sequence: TGTGCCAGCAGCTTAGGAGCCTTGAAAGGAACCGGGGAGCTGTTTTTT.

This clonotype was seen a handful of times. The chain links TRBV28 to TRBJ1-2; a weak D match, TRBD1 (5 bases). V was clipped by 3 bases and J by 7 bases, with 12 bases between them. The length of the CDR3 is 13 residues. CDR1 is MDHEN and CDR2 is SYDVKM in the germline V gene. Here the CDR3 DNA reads TGTGCCAGCAGTTTGTCAGGGCGGGCTGGCTACACCTTC. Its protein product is CASSLSGRAGYTF.

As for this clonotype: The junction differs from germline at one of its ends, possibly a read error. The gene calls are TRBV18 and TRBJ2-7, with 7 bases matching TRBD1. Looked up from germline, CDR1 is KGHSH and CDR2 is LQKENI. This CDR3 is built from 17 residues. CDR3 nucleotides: TGTGCCAACTCACCTCCAGGGGGATTACACTCCTCCTACGAGCAGTACTTC. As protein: CANSPPGGLHSSYEQYF.

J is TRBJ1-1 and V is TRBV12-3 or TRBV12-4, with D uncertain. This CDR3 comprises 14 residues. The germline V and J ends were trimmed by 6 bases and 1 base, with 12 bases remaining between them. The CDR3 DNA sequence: TGTGCCAGCAGACTTGGACGGACGAACACTGAAGCTTTCTTT. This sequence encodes CASRLGRTNTEAFF.

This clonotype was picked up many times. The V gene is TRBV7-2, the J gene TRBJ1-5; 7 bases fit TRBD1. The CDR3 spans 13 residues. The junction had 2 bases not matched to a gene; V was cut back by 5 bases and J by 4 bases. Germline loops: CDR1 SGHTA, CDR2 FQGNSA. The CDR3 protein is CASSPQGNQPQHF. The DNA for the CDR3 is TGTGCCAGCAGCCCACAGGGGAATCAGCCCCAGCATTTT.

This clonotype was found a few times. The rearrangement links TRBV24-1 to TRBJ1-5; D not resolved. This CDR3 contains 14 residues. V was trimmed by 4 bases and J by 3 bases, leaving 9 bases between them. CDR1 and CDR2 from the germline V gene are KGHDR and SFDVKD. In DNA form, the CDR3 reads TGTGCCACCAGTGAAGGTAGTTCCAATCAGCCCCAGCATTTT. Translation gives CATSEGSSNQPQHF.

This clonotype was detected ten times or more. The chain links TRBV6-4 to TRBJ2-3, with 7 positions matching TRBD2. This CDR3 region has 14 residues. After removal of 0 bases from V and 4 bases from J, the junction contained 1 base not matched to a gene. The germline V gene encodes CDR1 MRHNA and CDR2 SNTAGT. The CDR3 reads CASSDSREPDTQYF. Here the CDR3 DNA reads TGTGCCAGCAGTGACTCGCGGGAGCCAGATACGCAGTATTTT.

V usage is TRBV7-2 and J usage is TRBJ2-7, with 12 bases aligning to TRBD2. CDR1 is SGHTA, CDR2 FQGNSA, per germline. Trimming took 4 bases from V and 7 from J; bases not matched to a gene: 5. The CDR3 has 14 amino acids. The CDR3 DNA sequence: TGTGCCAGCAGCTATACTAGCGGGAGGTGGGAGCAGTACTTC. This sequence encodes CASSYTSGRWEQYF.

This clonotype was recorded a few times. The CDR3 coding sequence is TGTGCCAGCAGCCAAGATTGGGACACAGCCAAAAACATTCAGTACTTC. This sequence encodes CASSQDWDTAKNIQYF. The chain couples TRBV4-2 to TRBJ2-4; TRBD1 might be the D (6 bases). Looked up from germline, CDR1 is LGHNA and CDR2 is YNFKEQ. The CDR3 totals 16 residues. V gave up 0 bases and J gave up 0 bases, with 9 bases separating them.

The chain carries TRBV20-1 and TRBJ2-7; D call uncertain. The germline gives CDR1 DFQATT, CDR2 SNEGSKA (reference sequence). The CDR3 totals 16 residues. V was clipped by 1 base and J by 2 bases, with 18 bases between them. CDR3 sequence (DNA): TGCAGTGCTAGAGCTCCCGGGCAACGACTTACCTACGAGCAGTACTTC. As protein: CSARAPGQRLTYEQYF.

The CDR3 region is CASSYSMRGSYEQYF. DNA of the CDR3: TGTGCCAGCAGTTACTCGATGAGGGGGTCCTACGAGCAGTACTTC. The V gene is TRBV6-6, the J gene TRBJ2-5, with D possibly being TRBD1 (6 bases). The J call is uncertain, as TRBJ2-7 better fits the DNA end. CDR1 is MNHNY, CDR2 SVGAGI, per germline (reference sequence). The CDR3 has 15 amino acids.

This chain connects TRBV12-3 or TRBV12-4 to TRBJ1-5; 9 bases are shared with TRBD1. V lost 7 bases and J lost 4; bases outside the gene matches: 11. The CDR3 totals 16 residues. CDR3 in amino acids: CASTSGQGNRNQPQHF. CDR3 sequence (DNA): TGTGCCAGCACCTCGGGACAGGGTAATAGGAATCAGCCCCAGCATTTT.

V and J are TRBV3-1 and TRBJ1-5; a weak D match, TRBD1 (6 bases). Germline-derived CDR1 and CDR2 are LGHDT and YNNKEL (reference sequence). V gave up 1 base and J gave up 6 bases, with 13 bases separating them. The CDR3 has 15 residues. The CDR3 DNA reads TGTGCCAGCAGCCAAGGCGACAGGACGTCTCAGCCCCAGCATTTT. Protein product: CASSQGDRTSQPQHF.

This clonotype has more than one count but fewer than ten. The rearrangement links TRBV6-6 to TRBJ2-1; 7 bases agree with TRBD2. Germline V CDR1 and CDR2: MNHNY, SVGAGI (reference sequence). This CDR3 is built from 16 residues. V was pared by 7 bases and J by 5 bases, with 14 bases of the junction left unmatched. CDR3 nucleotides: TGTGCCAGCATCTTTAAGCGGGAAGGCCAGAACAATGAGCAGTTCTTC. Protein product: CASIFKREGQNNEQFF.

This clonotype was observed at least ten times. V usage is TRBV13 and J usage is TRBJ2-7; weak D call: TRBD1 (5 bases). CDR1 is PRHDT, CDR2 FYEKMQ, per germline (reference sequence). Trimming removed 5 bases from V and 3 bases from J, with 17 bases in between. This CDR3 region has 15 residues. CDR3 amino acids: CASSQLPTAYYEQYF. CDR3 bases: TGTGCCAGCAGCCAACTGCCGACAGCGTACTACGAGCAGTACTTC.

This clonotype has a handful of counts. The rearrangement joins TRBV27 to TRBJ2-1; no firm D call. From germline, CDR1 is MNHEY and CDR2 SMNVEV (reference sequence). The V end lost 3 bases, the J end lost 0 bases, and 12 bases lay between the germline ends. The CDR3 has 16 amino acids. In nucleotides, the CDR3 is TGTGCCAGCAGTTTTGGGGATCTTAACTCCTACAATGAGCAGTTCTTC. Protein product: CASSFGDLNSYNEQFF.

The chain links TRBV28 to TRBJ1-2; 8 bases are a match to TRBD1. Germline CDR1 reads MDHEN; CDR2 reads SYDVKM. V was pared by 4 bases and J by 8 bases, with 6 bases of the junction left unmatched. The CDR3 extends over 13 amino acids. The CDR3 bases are TGTGCCAGCAGTTCCCAGGGGGCGGTAGGCTACACCTTC. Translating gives CASSSQGAVGYTF.

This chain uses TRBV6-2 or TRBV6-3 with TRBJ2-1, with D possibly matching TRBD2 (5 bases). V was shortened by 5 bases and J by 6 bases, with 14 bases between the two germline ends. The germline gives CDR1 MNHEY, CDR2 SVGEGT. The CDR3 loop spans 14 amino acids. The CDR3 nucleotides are TGTGCCAGCAGTGGCGGAGGTCAGACCAATGAGCAGTTCTTC. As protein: CASSGGGQTNEQFF.

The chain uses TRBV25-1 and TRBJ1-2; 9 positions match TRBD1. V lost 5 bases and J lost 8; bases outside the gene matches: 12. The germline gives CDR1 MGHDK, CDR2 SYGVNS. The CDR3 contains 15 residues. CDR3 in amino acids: CASSSHRGLLEGYTF. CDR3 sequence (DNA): TGTGCCAGCAGTTCGCACAGGGGGCTCTTGGAGGGCTACACCTTC.

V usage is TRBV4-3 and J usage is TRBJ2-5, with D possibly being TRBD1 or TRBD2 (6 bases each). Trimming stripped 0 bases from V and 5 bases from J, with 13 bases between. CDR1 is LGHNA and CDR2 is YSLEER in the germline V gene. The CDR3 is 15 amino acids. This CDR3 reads CASSQDPMGGETQYF. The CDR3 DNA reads TGCGCCAGCAGCCAAGATCCGATGGGGGGCGAGACCCAGTACTTC.

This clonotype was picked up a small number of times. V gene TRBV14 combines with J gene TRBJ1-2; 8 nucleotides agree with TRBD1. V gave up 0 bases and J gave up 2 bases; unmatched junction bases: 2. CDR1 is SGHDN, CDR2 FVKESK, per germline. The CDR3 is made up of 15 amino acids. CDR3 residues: CASSQDWTGNYGYTF. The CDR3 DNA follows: TGTGCCAGCAGCCAAGATTGGACAGGGAACTATGGCTACACCTTC. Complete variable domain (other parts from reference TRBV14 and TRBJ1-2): EAGVTQFPSHSVIEKGQTVTLRCDPISGHDNLYWYRRVMGKEIKFLLHFVKESKQDESGMPNNRFLAERTGGTYSTLKVQPAELEDSGVYFCASSQDWTGNYGYTFGSGTRLTVV.

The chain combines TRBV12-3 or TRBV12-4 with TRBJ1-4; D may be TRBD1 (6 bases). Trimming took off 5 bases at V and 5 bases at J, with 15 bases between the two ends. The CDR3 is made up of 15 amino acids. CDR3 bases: TGTGCCAGCAGTGCCCAACAGGGTGGAAATGAAAAACTGTTTTTT. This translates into CASSAQQGGNEKLFF.

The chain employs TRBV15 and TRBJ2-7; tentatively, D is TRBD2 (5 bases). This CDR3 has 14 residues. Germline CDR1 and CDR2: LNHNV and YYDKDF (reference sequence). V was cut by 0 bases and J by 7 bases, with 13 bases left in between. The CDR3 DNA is TGTGCCACCAGCAGAGAGGTTAGCGCCAAGGAGCAGTACTTC. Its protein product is CATSREVSAKEQYF.

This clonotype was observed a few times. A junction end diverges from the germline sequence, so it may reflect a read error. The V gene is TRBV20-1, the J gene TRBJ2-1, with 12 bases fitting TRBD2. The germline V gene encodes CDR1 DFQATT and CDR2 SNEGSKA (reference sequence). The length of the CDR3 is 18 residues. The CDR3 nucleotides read TGCAGTGCTAGAGTTACCCTGGGGCTAGCGGGAGGGCCGGCCGAGCAATTCTTC. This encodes CSARVTLGLAGGPAEQFF.